This record covers a single T cell receptor (beta chain). The antigen is undetermined. From germline, CDR1 is SGHRS and CDR2 YFSETQ. V was pared by 0 bases and J by 6 bases, with 3 bases between. The CDR3 is 12 residues long. Systemic immunosuppression or a history of autoimmune disease excluded patients. Samples of blood were obtained at baseline, on cycle 4 day 1, and on cycle 7 day 1. This sample was included in a study of OX40 agonist ivuxolimab in advanced cancers. Study summary: Dose-escalation patients were diagnosed with hepatocellular carcinoma, melanoma, renal cell cancer or head and neck cancer.

Findings of the study overall: Researchers did not determine the expanded peripheral T cells' antigen specificity.

The repertoire was sequenced with immunoSEQ multiplex PCR; TCRdb's copy has only in-frame clones and lacks some. Here the sample spans fewer than 95,000 clones, roughly 90% being singletons. The chain has TRBV5-1 and TRBJ2-2; D remains unclear. Specimen: CD4+ or CD8+ T cells sorted from blood, collected in a trial of the OX40 agonist ivuxolimab. This clonotype was obtained from an adult with an advanced solid tumor such as melanoma, head and neck, liver or kidney cancer. CDR3 residues: CASSLGAGELFF. The CDR3 bases are TGCGCCAGCAGCTTGGGTGCCGGGGAGCTGTTTTTT.